The rows below give T cell receptor beta chains drawn from one sample of a study of blood T cell repertoires in COVID-19. The assay was immunoSEQ multiplex PCR, and TCRdb's table has in-frame clones only and misses some. The data show about 220,000 clones, around 90% seen once. Input material: PBMCs or T cells enriched from blood (not recorded which). The origin of the receptors is a woman in her twenties or thirties who had recovered from COVID-19. The CDR3 runs from the conserved cysteine through the conserved F or W. D genes are given only for firm matches. Clone size appears in some rows only: once, few, many, or a class for an expanded clone.

v_gene,d_gene,abundance,j_gene,CDR3aa,CDR3nt
TRBV5-1,.,.,TRBJ1-1,CAAATAPNTEAFF,TGCGCCGCCGCCACAGCCCCGAACACTGAAGCTTTCTTT
TRBV19,.,.,TRBJ1-1,CASSQGYDTEAFF,TGTGCCAGTAGCCAGGGATATGACACTGAAGCTTTCTTT
TRBV7-2,.,.,TRBJ1-2,CASRRQSLNYGYTF,TGTGCCAGCAGGCGACAGTCTCTTAACTATGGCTACACCTTC
TRBV9,TRBD1,.,TRBJ1-1,CASSPRQGYMNTEAFF,TGTGCCAGCAGCCCCAGACAGGGATACATGAACACTGAAGCTTTCTTT
TRBV7-2,.,.,TRBJ1-2,CASSLVRQGDGYTF,TGTGCCAGCAGCTTAGTACGGCAGGGTGATGGCTACACCTTC
TRBV24-1,TRBD1,.,TRBJ2-3,CATSDLGTGTQYF,TGTGCCACCAGTGATTTAGGGACAGGTACGCAGTATTTT
TRBV21-1,.,.,TRBJ1-2,CASSKGDRGGYTF,TGTGCCAGCAGCAAAGGGGACAGGGGCGGCTACACCTTC
TRBV19,TRBD1,.,TRBJ1-1,CASTMTGWTEAFF,TGTGCCAGTACGATGACAGGGTGGACTGAAGCTTTCTTT
TRBV19,TRBD1,once,TRBJ1-2,CASSPSLDRTNYGYTF,TGTGCCAGTAGTCCCTCCCTGGACAGGACCAACTATGGCTACACCTTC
TRBV5-5,TRBD1,.,TRBJ1-2,CASSLRGLGHGYTF,TGTGCCAGCAGCCTCAGGGGGCTGGGGCATGGCTACACCTTC
TRBV27,.,.,TRBJ1-1,CASSSELRDGNTEAFF,TGTGCCAGCAGTTCCGAACTCCGCGATGGGAACACTGAAGCTTTCTTT
TRBV6-5,.,.,TRBJ1-5,CASSYSNNQPQHF,TGTGCCAGCAGTTATAGCAACAATCAGCCCCAGCATTTT
TRBV7-2,.,.,TRBJ2-5,CASSLGRSLAETQYF,TGTGCCAGCAGCTTAGGGAGAAGCTTGGCGGAGACCCAGTACTTC
TRBV7-8,.,.,TRBJ1-6,CASSASPGEYSPLHF,TGTGCCAGCAGCGCTAGCCCCGGGGAGTATTCACCCCTCCACTTT
TRBV28,.,.,TRBJ1-2,CASSPGARYGYTF,TGTGCCAGCAGTCCAGGGGCCCGCTATGGCTACACCTTC
TRBV4-2,.,.,TRBJ2-2,CASSQDGGRTGELFF,TGTGCCAGCAGCCAAGACGGCGGTCGTACCGGGGAGCTGTTTTTT
TRBV5-1,TRBD2,once,TRBJ2-7,CASSLDTSGDYEQYF,TGCGCCAGCAGCTTGGATACTAGCGGGGATTACGAGCAGTACTTC
TRBV6-4,TRBD1,few,TRBJ2-2,CASSDTTGGDTGELFF,TGTGCCAGCAGTGACACCACAGGGGGCGACACCGGGGAGCTGTTTTTT
TRBV5-4,TRBD2,.,TRBJ2-3,CASSLRRGGGTDTQYF,TGTGCCAGCAGCTTGCGGAGGGGAGGGGGCACAGATACGCAGTATTTT
TRBV7-8,TRBD1,.,TRBJ1-2,CASSLTGQDLYGYTF,TGTGCCAGCAGCTTAACGGGACAGGATCTCTATGGCTACACCTTC
TRBV7-2,.,.,TRBJ2-3,CASSFTGLGGTQYF,TGTGCCAGCAGCTTCACCGGACTTGGAGGGACGCAGTATTTT
TRBV29-1,.,.,TRBJ2-2,CSVARSSGYTGELFF,TGCAGCGTTGCGAGGTCGAGCGGCTACACCGGGGAGCTGTTTTTT
TRBV5-1,.,.,TRBJ2-2,CAEGGESGTGELFF,TGCGCCGAAGGAGGGGAGTCGGGTACCGGGGAGCTGTTTTTT
TRBV12-3/TRBV12-4,TRBD1,.,TRBJ1-4,CASSPTGALFF,TGTGCCAGCAGCCCGACAGGGGCACTGTTTTTT
TRBV20-1,.,.,TRBJ2-3,CSASTDGADTQYF,TGCAGTGCTAGTACGGATGGGGCGGATACGCAGTATTTT
TRBV6-5,TRBD1,.,TRBJ1-2,CASRPTRDRGYGYTF,TGTGCCAGCAGACCCACCCGGGACAGGGGGTATGGCTACACCTTC
TRBV6-5,.,.,TRBJ1-2,CASVQVVIYGYTF,TGTGCCAGCGTCCAGGTGGTGATCTATGGCTACACCTTC
TRBV6-5,.,.,TRBJ2-5,CASTRTAEETQYF,TGTGCCAGCACCCGGACTGCTGAAGAGACCCAGTACTTC
TRBV3-1/TRBV3-2,.,.,TRBJ2-1,CASSLDNEQFF,TGTGCCAGCAGCCTAGACAATGAGCAGTTCTTC
TRBV5-1,TRBD1,.,TRBJ1-5,CASRLETGGAGQPQHF,TGCGCCAGCAGATTGGAGACAGGGGGCGCCGGGCAGCCCCAGCATTTT
TRBV11-2,.,.,TRBJ2-1,CASSRTYNEQFF,TGTGCCAGCAGCCGTACCTACAATGAGCAGTTCTTC
TRBV29-1,TRBD1,.,TRBJ1-1,CSAGGQGNTEAFF,TGCAGCGCCGGAGGACAGGGGAACACTGAAGCTTTCTTT
TRBV10-1,.,.,TRBJ2-1,CASSGLSNEQFF,TGCGCCAGCAGCGGACTAAGCAATGAGCAGTTCTTC